This passage covers 17 T cell receptor beta chains from one sample sequenced in a study of blood T cell repertoires in COVID-19. Repertoires were generated with immunoSEQ multiplex PCR, while TCRdb's copy carries only in-frame clones and drops some. The sample records about 260,000 clones, 70% to 90% being singletons. Sequenced material: PBMCs or T cells enriched from blood (not recorded which). The source is a middle-aged woman with acute COVID-19.

The V and J genes are TRBV11-2 and TRBJ2-2; 7 bases match TRBD2. CDR3 length: 15 amino acids. Germline V gene lookup returns CDR1 SGHAT and CDR2 FQNNGV. J was trimmed by 7 bases and V by 3 bases; bases with no gene match: 8. CDR3 sequence (DNA): TGTGCCAGCAGCTTTTCGGCGGGAGCAGGCGGGGAGCTGTTTTTT. Translated, it gives CASSFSAGAGGELFF.

The chain combines TRBV5-4 with TRBJ1-2; 10 bases map to TRBD1. CDR3 length: 15 amino acids. The V and J ends lost 4 bases and 5 bases, in that order; junction bases with no gene match: 8. CDR1 and CDR2 (germline): SGHNT, YYREEE (reference sequence). CDR3 bases: TGTGCCAGCAGCCCGGACAGGGGGGTCGGGTATGGCTACACCTTC. Translating gives CASSPDRGVGYGYTF.

The V call is TRBV6-5, the J call TRBJ2-1; 9 bases fit TRBD2. The CDR3 length is 15 residues. V shed 1 base and J 7 bases; nucleotides not matched to a gene: 5. The germline V gene encodes CDR1 MNHEY and CDR2 SVGAGI. The chain's CDR3 is CASSYLAGVRNEQFF. CDR3 in DNA: TGTGCCAGCAGTTACTTAGCGGGAGTACGGAATGAGCAGTTCTTC.

The chain is built from TRBV30 and TRBJ1-4; 9 positions agree with TRBD1. Looked up from germline, CDR1 is GTSNPN and CDR2 is SVGIG (reference sequence). The CDR3 is 14 residues long. V lost 2 bases to trimming and J lost 5 bases; unmatched junction nucleotides: 3. Here the CDR3 DNA reads TGTGCCTGGAGTAGCGGGACAGGGAATGAAAAACTGTTTTTT. As protein: CAWSSGTGNEKLFF.

This chain connects TRBV6-5 to TRBJ1-3; TRBD1 agrees at 7 bases. The CDR3 totals 12 residues. J gave up 4 bases and V 9 bases, and 3 bases lay outside the gene matches. The germline CDR1 and CDR2 sequences are MNHEY and SVGAGI. CDR3 bases: TGTGCCAGTACAGGGGACGGAAACACCATATATTTT. Protein sequence: CASTGDGNTIYF.

This chain links TRBV9 with TRBJ2-2, with 12 nucleotides matching TRBD1. CDR1 is SGDLS, CDR2 YYNGEE, per germline. V was pared by 0 bases and J by 7 bases, with 7 bases of the junction left unmatched. This CDR3 comprises 17 residues. The CDR3 DNA is TGTGCCAGCAGCGTAGGAGGCGGGACAGGGGGCTTCGGGGAGCTGTTTTTT. It encodes CASSVGGGTGGFGELFF.

This chain connects TRBV18 to TRBJ2-3, with TRBD1 matching over 8 bases. This CDR3 spans 15 amino acids. The J segment lost 0 bases and the V segment lost 3 bases, leaving 2 bases of the junction unmatched. Per germline, CDR1 KGHSH and CDR2 LQKENI. In nucleotides, the CDR3 is TGTGCCAGCTCACCGAGGACAGGGAGCACAGATACGCAGTATTTT. Its protein product is CASSPRTGSTDTQYF.

In the case of this clone: This likely reflects a read error, since a far larger clone is one base away. Other DNA sequences within the sample encode an identical CDR3. The CDR3 sequence: CASSLDRNYGYTF. CDR3 bases: TGTGCCAGCAGCTTAGACAGGAACTATGGCTACACCTTC. The V and J genes are TRBV12-3 or TRBV12-4 and TRBJ1-2, with D perhaps matching TRBD1 (6 bases). This CDR3 region has 13 residues.

Here the CDR3 reads CATSRDAGANYGYTF. The CDR3 DNA sequence: TGTGCCACCAGCAGAGATGCGGGAGCTAACTATGGCTACACCTTC. V gene TRBV15 combines with J gene TRBJ1-2; D call uncertain. With 0 bases removed from V and 0 bases from J, the gap between germline ends came to 8 bases. The CDR3 has 15 residues. CDR1 LNHNV and CDR2 YYDKDF come from the germline V gene (reference sequence).

The rearrangement joins TRBV4-1 to TRBJ2-1; 7 bases fit TRBD2. The V gene end was trimmed by 1 base and the J gene end by 2 bases; junction bases not matched to a gene: 11. There are 18 residues in the CDR3. CDR1 and CDR2 (germline): MGHRA, YSYEKL. The CDR3 reads CASSQGRSRLAAYNEQFF. The CDR3 DNA reads TGCGCCAGCAGCCAAGGACGATCCCGGCTAGCGGCCTACAATGAGCAGTTCTTC.

V is TRBV7-9 and J is TRBJ1-2; 9 bases match TRBD1. Germline V gene sequence: CDR1 SEHNR, CDR2 FQNEAQ (reference sequence). The J segment lost 4 bases and the V segment lost 5 bases, leaving 11 bases of the junction unmatched. The CDR3 runs to 16 residues. The CDR3 sequence is CASSPRVGTGIYGYTF. CDR3 DNA sequence: TGTGCCAGCAGCCCAAGGGTAGGGACAGGGATCTATGGCTACACCTTC.

This chain connects TRBV14 to TRBJ2-5; D remains ambiguous. Trimming cost V 6 bases and J 2 bases, with 10 bases left between them. Germline CDR1 is SGHDN and CDR2 is FVKESK. The CDR3 has 13 amino acids. CDR3 region: CASSAPLQETQYF. CDR3 bases: TGTGCCAGCAGTGCCCCACTTCAAGAGACCCAGTACTTC. The variable domain in full, with the rest retrieved from reference TRBV14 and TRBJ2-5, is EAGVTQFPSHSVIEKGQTVTLRCDPISGHDNLYWYRRVMGKEIKFLLHFVKESKQDESGMPNNRFLAERTGGTYSTLKVQPAELEDSGVYFCASSAPLQETQYFGPGTRLLVL.

V and J are TRBV10-3 and TRBJ2-3, with 10 bases identical to TRBD1. The CDR3 consists of 16 residues. Germline-derived CDR1 and CDR2 are ENHRY and SYGVKD. Trimming took 0 bases from V and 8 from J; bases not matched to a gene: 8. CDR3 residues: CAISESVDRGRGTQYF. The CDR3 region has the DNA TGTGCCATCAGTGAGTCTGTTGACAGGGGGCGAGGTACGCAGTATTTT.

The rearrangement links TRBV6-5 to TRBJ1-5, with D perhaps TRBD1 (5 bases). CDR1 is MNHEY and CDR2 is SVGAGI in the germline V gene. This CDR3 is built from 15 residues. V lost 6 bases, J lost 2 bases, and 14 bases lay in between. The CDR3 nucleotides read TGTGCCAGCAGCTTTCCGGGGGTTGGCAATCAGCCCCAGCATTTT. It encodes CASSFPGVGNQPQHF.

The chain links TRBV27 to TRBJ2-7, with TRBD2 identical over 8 bases. V dropped 4 bases and J dropped 6; count of bases not matched to a gene: 8. CDR3 length: 14 amino acids. Germline V gene data show CDR1 as MNHEY and CDR2 as SMNVEV (reference sequence). CDR3 sequence reads: CASSSGGGGREQYF. The CDR3, as DNA: TGTGCCAGCAGTTCGGGGGGGGGAGGGCGCGAGCAGTACTTC.

J is TRBJ1-4 and V is TRBV19, with a tentative D call TRBD1 (5 bases). V was cut by 4 bases and J by 8 bases, with 14 bases left in between. The V gene's germline CDR1 is LNHDA and CDR2 SQIVND (reference sequence). This CDR3 has 14 amino acids. The CDR3 here is CASSTGDRGEKLFF. In nucleotides, the CDR3 is TGTGCCAGTAGTACCGGGGACCGGGGGGAAAAACTGTTTTTT.

The gene calls are TRBV5-6 and TRBJ1-3, with TRBD1 as a possible D gene (5 bases). Germline V gene data show CDR1 as SGHDT and CDR2 as YYEEEE. The ends were cut back, 3 bases at V and 0 bases at J, with 13 bases in the middle. This CDR3 is 16 amino acids long. This chain's CDR3 is CASSSQGLISGNTIYF. CDR3 coding DNA: TGTGCCAGCAGCTCGCAGGGCCTCATCTCTGGAAACACCATATATTTT.